This T cell receptor (beta chain) appears in the sequencing data of a study of CD8+ T cells in alopecia areata. Reverse transcription of extracted RNA yielded cDNA, which provided the sequencing template. The repertoire was sequenced with immunoSEQ multiplex PCR; TCRdb's copy has only in-frame clones and lacks some. Of about 140,000 clones listed, more than 85% are singletons. CDR3 length: 16 residues. The germline V gene has CDR1 SGHDT and CDR2 YYEEEE. After removal of 3 bases from V and 7 bases from J, the junction contained 12 bases not matched to a gene. Treatment here: oral pan-JAK inhibitor, 5-10 mg twice daily.

The receptor's source is a human donor with alopecia areata. The rearrangement links TRBV5-6 to TRBJ2-7; 11 bases map to TRBD2. Specimen: CD8+ T cells sorted from blood, collected at week 4, from a patient treated with tofacitinib. CDR3 amino acids: CASSSTSGAVRGEQYF. The DNA for the CDR3 is TGTGCCAGCAGCTCGACTAGCGGGGCTGTACGTGGAGAGCAGTACTTC.